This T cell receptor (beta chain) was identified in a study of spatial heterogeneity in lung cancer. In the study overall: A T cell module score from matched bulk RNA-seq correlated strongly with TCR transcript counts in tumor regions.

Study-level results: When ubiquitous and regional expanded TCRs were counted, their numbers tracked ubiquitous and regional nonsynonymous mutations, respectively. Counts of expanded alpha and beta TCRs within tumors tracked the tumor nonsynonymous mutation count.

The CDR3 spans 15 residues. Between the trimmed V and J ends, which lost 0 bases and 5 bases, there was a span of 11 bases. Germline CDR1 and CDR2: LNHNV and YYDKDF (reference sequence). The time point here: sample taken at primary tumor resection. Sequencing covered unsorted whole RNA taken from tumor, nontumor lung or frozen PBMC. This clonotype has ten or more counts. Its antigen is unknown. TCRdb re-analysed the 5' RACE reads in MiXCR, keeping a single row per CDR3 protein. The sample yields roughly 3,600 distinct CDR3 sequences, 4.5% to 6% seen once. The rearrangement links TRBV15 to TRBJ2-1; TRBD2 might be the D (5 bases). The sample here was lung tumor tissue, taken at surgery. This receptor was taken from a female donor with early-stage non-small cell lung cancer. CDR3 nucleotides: TGTGCCACCAGCAGAGATCTAGCAGTTCACAATGAGCAGTTCTTC. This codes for CATSRDLAVHNEQFF.